Below are 22 T cell receptor beta chains sequenced from a single sample in a study of blood T cell repertoires in COVID-19 (dated by TCRdb to 2018 to 2020). Library generation was performed with the immunoSEQ multiplex PCR assay. TCRdb provides this immuneACCESS table in a form limited to in-frame rearrangements. Some clones are lacking; in checked studies, under half of them reflect an unresolved V gene, and why the rest are absent is not known. In all, the sample holds roughly 250,000 clones, and about 90% of those were seen once. Jointly, the top ten make up over 1.5% of the sample. Sequencing input: PBMCs or T cells enriched from blood (not recorded which). The source of these receptors is a woman under 30 who had recovered from COVID-19.

The J gene is TRBJ1-2, the V gene TRBV6-5, with 7 bases that match TRBD1. The CDR3 length is 12 residues. CDR1 is MNHEY and CDR2 is SVGAGI in the germline V gene. The V gene end was trimmed by 5 bases and the J gene end by 8 bases; junction bases not matched to a gene: 5. For the CDR3, the DNA is TGTGCCAGCAGTCGACAGGGTCGGGGCTACACCTTC. Its translation: CASSRQGRGYTF.

CDR3 DNA: TGCGCCAGCAGCCGAGGACAGGGGACTTACAATGAGCAGTTCTTC. Translating it yields CASSRGQGTYNEQFF. V and J are TRBV4-1 and TRBJ2-1, with 9 bases fitting TRBD1. V shed 4 bases and J 4 bases; nucleotides not matched to a gene: 5. Germline CDR1 reads MGHRA; CDR2 reads YSYEKL. The CDR3 covers 15 residues.

V and J are TRBV12-5 and TRBJ1-1; D is possibly TRBD1 (5 bases). Germline V gene sequence: CDR1 LGHNT, CDR2 FRNRAP. The V end lost 1 base, the J end lost 5 bases, and 11 bases lay between the germline ends. The CDR3 consists of 14 residues. The chain's CDR3 is CASGLAAGWTEAFF. DNA of the CDR3: TGTGCTAGTGGTTTGGCGGCAGGGTGGACTGAAGCTTTCTTT.

This clone turned up a few times. The chain combines TRBV2 with TRBJ1-2; weak D call: TRBD1 (6 bases). The CDR3 extends over 14 amino acids. The germline CDR1 and CDR2 sequences are SNHLY and FYNNEI. Trimming shortened V by 4 bases and J by 4 bases, and 13 bases separated the two germline ends. This CDR3 is CASSGQTQGYGYTF. DNA for the CDR3: TGTGCCAGCAGTGGACAGACACAGGGCTATGGCTACACCTTC. The full variable domain, completed using reference TRBV2 and TRBJ1-2, is EPEVTQTPSHQVTQMGQEVILRCVPISNHLYFYWYRQILGQKVEFLVSFYNNEISEKSEIFDDQFSVERPDGSNFTLKIRSTKLEDSAMYFCASSGQTQGYGYTFGSGTRLTVV.

The chain couples TRBV25-1 to TRBJ2-3; D perhaps matches TRBD1 (6 bases). The CDR3 sequence is 15 residues long. Germline CDR1 reads MGHDK; CDR2 reads SYGVNS. With 1 base removed from V and 3 bases from J, the gap between germline ends came to 11 bases. The CDR3 region is CASSEFWGRTDTQYF. CDR3 nucleotide sequence: TGTGCCAGCAGTGAATTCTGGGGGCGGACAGATACGCAGTATTTT.

The chain employs TRBV12-3 or TRBV12-4 and TRBJ1-6, with TRBD1 identical over 7 bases. The V and J ends lost 5 bases and 10 bases, in that order; junction bases with no gene match: 5. The CDR3 runs 13 residues. The CDR3 nucleotides are TGTGCCAGCAGTCAACAGGGGAAATCACCCCTCCACTTT. Amino acids: CASSQQGKSPLHF.

V usage is TRBV5-1 and J usage is TRBJ1-2; TRBD1 aligns across 8 bases. Trimming cost V 4 bases and J 7 bases; bases outside gene matches: 6. CDR3 length equals 13 residues. CDR1 and CDR2 from the germline V gene are SGHRS and YFSETQ. This chain's CDR3 is CASSAQGAGGYTF. The CDR3 region has the DNA TGCGCCAGCAGCGCTCAGGGGGCCGGTGGCTACACCTTC.

V gene TRBV18 combines with J gene TRBJ1-5, with 7 nucleotides matching TRBD1. Germline-derived CDR1 and CDR2 are KGHSH and LQKENI. The trim removed 3 bases at V and 3 bases at J, leaving 8 bases unmatched. This CDR3 is 16 amino acids long. In DNA, the CDR3 is TGTGCCAGCTCACCGTTCAAAACAGGGGACAATCAGCCCCAGCATTTT. Translating gives CASSPFKTGDNQPQHF.

In regard to this clone: The sample contains more than one DNA sequence encoding this CDR3. The chain recombines TRBV7-8 with TRBJ1-1; tentatively, D is TRBD1 (5 bases). Germline-derived CDR1 and CDR2 are SGHVS and FQNEAQ. The CDR3 has 12 amino acids. Deletions cut 2 bases from V and 6 bases from J, with 7 bases between. The CDR3 coding sequence is TGTGCCAGCAGCTTAACAGGTTCTGAAGCTTTCTTT. Protein product: CASSLTGSEAFF.

The CDR3, as DNA: TGTGCCAGCAGCTATCAGGGGGCGAGCACTGAAGCTTTCTTT. Its protein product is CASSYQGASTEAFF. The chain links TRBV7-2 to TRBJ1-1, with TRBD1 matching over 8 bases. CDR1 and CDR2 (germline): SGHTA, FQGNSA. V trimming: 4 bases; J trimming: 4 bases; junction bases outside the gene matches: 5. This CDR3 contains 14 residues.

The gene calls are TRBV12-3 or TRBV12-4 and TRBJ2-1, with D maybe TRBD2 (5 bases). V lost 4 bases, J lost 5 bases, and 9 bases lay in between. The length of the CDR3 is 13 residues. The chain's CDR3 is CASSWLRDNEQFF. The DNA of the CDR3 is TGTGCCAGCAGTTGGTTGAGGGACAATGAGCAGTTCTTC.

This clone occurred once. This chain uses TRBV7-2 with TRBJ1-6; 7 positions match TRBD1. There are 15 residues in the CDR3. CDR1 is SGHTA, CDR2 FQGNSA, per germline. Trimming took 4 bases from V and 6 from J; bases not matched to a gene: 6. CDR3 coding DNA: TGTGCCAGCAGCTATGCGACAGGGAGTAATTCACCCCTCCACTTT. This encodes CASSYATGSNSPLHF. Full variable domain (rest looked up from reference TRBV7-2 and TRBJ1-6): GAGVSQSPSNKVTEKGKDVELRCDPISGHTALYWYRQSLGQGLEFLIYFQGNSAPDKSGLPSDRFSAERTGGSVSTLTIQRTQQEDSAVYLCASSYATGSNSPLHFGNGTRLTVT.

The J gene is TRBJ1-5, the V gene TRBV7-9; D might be TRBD1 (5 bases). V lost 1 base and J 5 bases, leaving 12 bases between the germline ends. This CDR3 has 15 residues. Germline CDR1 SEHNR, CDR2 FQNEAQ (reference sequence). This CDR3 is CASSLGPQGYQPQHF. CDR3 bases: TGTGCCAGCAGCTTAGGCCCTCAGGGATATCAGCCCCAGCATTTT. The entire variable domain, with the rest obtained from reference TRBV7-9 and TRBJ1-5, is as follows: DTGVSQNPRHKITKRGQNVTFRCDPISEHNRLYWYRQTLGQGPEFLTYFQNEAQLEKSRLLSDRFSAERPKGSFSTLEIQRTEQGDSAMYLCASSLGPQGYQPQHFGDGTRLSIL.

J is TRBJ1-6 and V is TRBV4-2; D may be TRBD1 (5 bases). CDR1 and CDR2 (germline): LGHNA, YNFKEQ. The CDR3 loop spans 15 amino acids. Trimming took 1 base from V and 9 from J, leaving 13 bases between them. CDR3 DNA: TGTGCCAGCAGCCAAGGAGTGGGGGAGGCTTCACCCCTCCACTTT. Translation: CASSQGVGEASPLHF.

This chain connects TRBV2 to TRBJ2-7, with 11 bases matching TRBD2. Germline lookup yields CDR1 SNHLY and CDR2 FYNNEI. The CDR3 is made up of 15 amino acids. J gave up 2 bases and V 6 bases, and 6 bases lay outside the gene matches. CDR3 nucleotides: TGTGCCAGCAGGCAGACTAGCGGGACGGCCTACGAGCAGTACTTC. It yields the protein CASRQTSGTAYEQYF. The whole variable domain, filled in from reference TRBV2 and TRBJ2-7, reads EPEVTQTPSHQVTQMGQEVILRCVPISNHLYFYWYRQILGQKVEFLVSFYNNEISEKSEIFDDQFSVERPDGSNFTLKIRSTKLEDSAMYFCASRQTSGTAYEQYFGPGTRLTVT.

This chain connects TRBV5-1 to TRBJ2-2; 9 nucleotides agree with TRBD1. V gave up 4 bases and J gave up 4 bases; unmatched junction bases: 8. From germline, CDR1 is SGHRS and CDR2 YFSETQ. The CDR3 has 16 residues. CDR3 region: CASSAWGTGPTGELFF. DNA for the CDR3: TGCGCCAGCAGCGCGTGGGGGACAGGGCCCACCGGGGAGCTGTTTTTT. The full variable domain, in which reference TRBV5-1 and TRBJ2-2 provide the parts outside the CDR3, is KAGVTQTPRYLIKTRGQQVTLSCSPISGHRSVSWYQQTPGQGLQFLFEYFSETQRNKGNFPGRFSGRQFSNSRSEMNVSTLELGDSALYLCASSAWGTGPTGELFFGEGSRLTVL.

This clone was counted a single time. V usage is TRBV9 and J usage is TRBJ1-2; tentative D call: TRBD1 (5 bases). CDR1 is SGDLS, CDR2 YYNGEE, per germline. This CDR3 has 13 residues. With 4 bases removed from V and 8 bases from J, the gap between germline ends came to 15 bases. CDR3 residues: CASSPRGTTGYTF. DNA of the CDR3: TGTGCCAGCAGCCCAAGGGGTACGACCGGCTACACCTTC.

The rearrangement joins TRBV7-3 to TRBJ2-3; TRBD2 is a possible D gene (5 bases). Germline V gives CDR1 SGHTA, CDR2 FQGTGA. V gave up 2 bases and J gave up 1 base, with 7 bases separating them. The CDR3 is 14 amino acids. The CDR3 here is CASSLVSGTDTQYF. DNA for the CDR3: TGTGCCAGCAGCTTAGTTAGCGGCACAGATACGCAGTATTTT.

The chain couples TRBV4-1 to TRBJ1-3, with 7 bases that match TRBD1. The CDR3 runs to 15 residues. With 5 bases clipped from V and 6 bases from J, the junction kept 10 bases outside the gene matches. CDR1 MGHRA and CDR2 YSYEKL come from the germline V gene. The CDR3 is CASSSRGGTANTIYF. The CDR3 DNA reads as TGCGCCAGCAGCTCAAGAGGTGGGACAGCAAACACCATATATTTT.

The chain combines TRBV5-1 with TRBJ2-3, with D hard to call. Trimming cost V 5 bases and J 2 bases, with 15 bases left between them. The CDR3 runs 15 residues. The germline V gene has CDR1 SGHRS and CDR2 YFSETQ. The CDR3 sequence: CASSGFGGSTDTQYF. The CDR3 DNA reads TGCGCCAGCAGTGGGTTCGGCGGATCCACAGATACGCAGTATTTT.

V and J are TRBV6-1 and TRBJ1-3; TRBD1 is a possible D gene (5 bases). Germline V gene sequence: CDR1 MNHNS, CDR2 SASEGT. Trimming cost V 3 bases and J 7 bases, with 13 bases left between them. The CDR3 totals 14 residues. CDR3 DNA: TGTGCCAGCAGTGATGGAGGGGTCGGTAACACCATATATTTT. Translation: CASSDGGVGNTIYF.

The chain has TRBV11-2 and TRBJ1-5, with a weak D call TRBD1 (6 bases). The V end was cut by 1 base, the J end by 2 bases, with 12 bases between. This CDR3 has 16 amino acids. The V gene's germline CDR1 is SGHAT and CDR2 FQNNGV. The CDR3: CASSLGGLLGNQPQHF. The CDR3 DNA is TGTGCCAGCAGCTTAGGGGGGCTACTCGGCAATCAGCCCCAGCATTTT. The entire variable domain, with the rest obtained from reference TRBV11-2 and TRBJ1-5, is as follows: EAGVAQSPRYKIIEKRQSVAFWCNPISGHATLYWYQQILGQGPKLLIQFQNNGVVDDSQLPKDRFSAERLKGVDSTLKIQPAKLEDSAVYLCASSLGGLLGNQPQHFGDGTRLSIL.